This entry is about one TCR beta chain. This table comes from immunoSEQ multiplex PCR, and its TCRdb copy is limited to in-frame clones, with some not included. The data contain roughly 200,000 clones, 65% to 90% of them singletons. V lost 6 bases and J lost 5, with 13 bases in between. CDR1 is MGHDK, CDR2 SYGVNS, per germline. The CDR3 has 13 residues. Cohort assignment relied on participant-reported clinical history. Symptom resolution, clearance, or two negative PCRs marked donors in Cohort 3 as recovered. The data originate from a study of blood T cell repertoires in COVID-19. The source is a middle-aged man who had recovered from COVID-19. The sequenced sample was PBMCs or T cells enriched from blood (not recorded which). The genes are TRBV25-1 and TRBJ2-5; unclear D gene. CDR3 DNA sequence: TGTGCCAGCAGGCACCAGCCAGGCGAGACCCAGTACTTC. This codes for CASRHQPGETQYF. Using reference TRBV25-1 and TRBJ2-5 for the parts outside the CDR3, the full variable domain is EADIYQTPRYLVIGTGKKITLECSQTMGHDKMYWYQQDPGMELHLIHYSYGVNSTEKGDLSSESTVSRIRTEHFPLTLESARPSHTSQYLCASRHQPGETQYFGPGTRLLVL.